A single T cell receptor (beta chain) is shown here with its context. What it binds is not known. CDR1 and CDR2 from the germline V gene are SGDLS and YYNGEE. V lost 0 bases, J lost 3 bases, and 12 bases lay in between. This CDR3 comprises 15 residues. Some clones are missing from TCRdb's copy, which holds only in-frame ones; the method was immunoSEQ multiplex PCR. This sample has 75,000 to 90,000 clones, with approximately 84% found just once. The data were taken from a study of T cells in localized non-small cell lung cancer. The study, taken as a whole, reports: Increased T cell density in blood showed an association with longer overall survival. Uninvolved adjacent lung, not tumor, had the highest T cell clonality.

This receptor was obtained from a man aged 40-75 years with stage I lung adenocarcinoma. The sample was peripheral blood, taken before any cancer treatment. The chain recombines TRBV9 with TRBJ2-5; the D gene is possibly TRBD1 (6 bases). The CDR3 sequence is CASSVGRGSEETQYF. DNA for the CDR3: TGTGCCAGCAGCGTAGGCAGGGGAAGTGAAGAGACCCAGTACTTC.